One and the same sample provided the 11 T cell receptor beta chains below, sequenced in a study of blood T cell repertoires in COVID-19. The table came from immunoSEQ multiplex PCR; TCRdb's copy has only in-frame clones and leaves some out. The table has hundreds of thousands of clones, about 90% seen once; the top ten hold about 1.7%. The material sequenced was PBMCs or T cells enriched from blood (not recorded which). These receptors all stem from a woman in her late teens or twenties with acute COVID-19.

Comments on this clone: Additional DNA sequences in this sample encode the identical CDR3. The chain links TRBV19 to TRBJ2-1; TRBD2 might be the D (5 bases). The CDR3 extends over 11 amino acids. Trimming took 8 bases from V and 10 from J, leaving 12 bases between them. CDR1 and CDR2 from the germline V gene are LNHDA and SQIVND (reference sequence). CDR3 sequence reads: CASGGSGEQFF. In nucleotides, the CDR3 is TGTGCCAGTGGAGGATCGGGGGAGCAGTTCTTC.

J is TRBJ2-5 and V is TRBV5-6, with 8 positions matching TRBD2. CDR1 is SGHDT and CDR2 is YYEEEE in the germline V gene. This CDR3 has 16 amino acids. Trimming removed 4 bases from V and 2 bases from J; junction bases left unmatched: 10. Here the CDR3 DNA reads TGTGCCAGCAGCGGCCGACCTCGGGAGGGGCAAGAGACCCAGTACTTC. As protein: CASSGRPREGQETQYF.

CDR3 coding DNA: TGTGCCAGCAGCCAAACAAGAGGCGTAAGACGGCAGAACACTGAAGCTTTCTTT. It is translated as CASSQTRGVRRQNTEAFF. V and J are TRBV4-2 and TRBJ1-1; D unresolved. V was pared by 2 bases and J by 1 base, with 20 bases between. The CDR3 is 18 residues long. Germline-derived CDR1 and CDR2 are LGHNA and YNFKEQ.

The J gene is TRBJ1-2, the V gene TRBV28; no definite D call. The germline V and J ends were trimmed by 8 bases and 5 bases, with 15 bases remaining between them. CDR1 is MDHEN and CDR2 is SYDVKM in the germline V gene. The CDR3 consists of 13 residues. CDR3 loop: CASLWRAGYGYTF. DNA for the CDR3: TGTGCCAGCCTGTGGCGGGCTGGGTATGGCTACACCTTC.

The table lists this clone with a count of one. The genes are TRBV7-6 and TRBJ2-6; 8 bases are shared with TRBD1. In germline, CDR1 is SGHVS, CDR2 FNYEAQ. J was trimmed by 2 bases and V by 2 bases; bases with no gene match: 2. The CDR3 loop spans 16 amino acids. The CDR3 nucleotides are TGTGCCAGCAGCTTACAGACAGGGGCTGGGGCCAACGTCCTGACTTTC. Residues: CASSLQTGAGANVLTF.

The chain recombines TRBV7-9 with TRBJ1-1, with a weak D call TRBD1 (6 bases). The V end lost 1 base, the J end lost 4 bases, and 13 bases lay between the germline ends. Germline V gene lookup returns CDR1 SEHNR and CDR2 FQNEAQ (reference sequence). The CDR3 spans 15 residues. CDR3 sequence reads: CASSLEAGAGTEAFF. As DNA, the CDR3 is TGTGCCAGCAGCTTAGAGGCAGGGGCGGGCACTGAAGCTTTCTTT.

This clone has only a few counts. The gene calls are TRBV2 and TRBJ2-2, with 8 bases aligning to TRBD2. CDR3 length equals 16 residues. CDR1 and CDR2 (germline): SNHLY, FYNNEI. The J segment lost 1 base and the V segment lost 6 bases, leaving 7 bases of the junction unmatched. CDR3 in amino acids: CASRDGLAWNTGELFF. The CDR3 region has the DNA TGTGCCAGCAGAGACGGACTAGCATGGAACACCGGGGAGCTGTTTTTT.

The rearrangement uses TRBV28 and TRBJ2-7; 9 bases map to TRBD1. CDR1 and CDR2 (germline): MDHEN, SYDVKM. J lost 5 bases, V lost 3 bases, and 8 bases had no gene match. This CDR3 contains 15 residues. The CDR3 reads CASSFAGTGIHEQYF. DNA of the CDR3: TGTGCCAGCAGTTTCGCCGGGACAGGGATCCACGAGCAGTACTTC.

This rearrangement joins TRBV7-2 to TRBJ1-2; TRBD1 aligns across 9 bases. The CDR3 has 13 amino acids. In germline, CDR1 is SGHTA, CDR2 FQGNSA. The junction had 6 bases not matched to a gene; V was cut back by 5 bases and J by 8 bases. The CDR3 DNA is TGTGCCAGCAGCCGGGACAGGGAGTCCGGCTACACCTTC. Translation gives CASSRDRESGYTF.

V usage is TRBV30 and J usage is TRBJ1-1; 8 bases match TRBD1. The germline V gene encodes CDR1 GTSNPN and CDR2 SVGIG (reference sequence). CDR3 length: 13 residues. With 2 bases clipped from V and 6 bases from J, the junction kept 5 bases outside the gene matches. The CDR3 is CAWSTDRGAEAFF. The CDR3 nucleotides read TGTGCCTGGAGTACCGACAGGGGAGCTGAAGCTTTCTTT.

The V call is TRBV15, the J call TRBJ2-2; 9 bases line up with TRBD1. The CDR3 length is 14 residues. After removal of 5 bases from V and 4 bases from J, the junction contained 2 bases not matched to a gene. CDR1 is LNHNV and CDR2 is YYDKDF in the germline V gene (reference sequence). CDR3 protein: CATSWDRVTGELFF. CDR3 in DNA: TGTGCCACCAGCTGGGACAGGGTCACCGGGGAGCTGTTTTTT. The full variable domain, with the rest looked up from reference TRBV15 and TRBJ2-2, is DAMVIQNPRYQVTQFGKPVTLSCSQTLNHNVMYWYQQKSSQAPKLLFHYYDKDFNNEADTPDNFQSRRPNTSFCFLDIRSPGLGDTAMYLCATSWDRVTGELFFGEGSRLTVL.